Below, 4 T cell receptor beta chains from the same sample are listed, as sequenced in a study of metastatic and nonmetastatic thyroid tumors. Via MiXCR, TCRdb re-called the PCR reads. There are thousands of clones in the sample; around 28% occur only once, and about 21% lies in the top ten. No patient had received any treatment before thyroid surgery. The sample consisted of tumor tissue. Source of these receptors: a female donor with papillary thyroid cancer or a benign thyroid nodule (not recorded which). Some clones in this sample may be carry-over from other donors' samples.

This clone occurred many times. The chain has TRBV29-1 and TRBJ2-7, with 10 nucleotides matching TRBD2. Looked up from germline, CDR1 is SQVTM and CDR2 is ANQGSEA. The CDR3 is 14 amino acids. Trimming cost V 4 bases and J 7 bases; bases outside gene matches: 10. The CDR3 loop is CSVASGTSVMEQYF. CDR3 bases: TGCAGCGTTGCATCCGGGACTAGCGTTATGGAGCAGTACTTC.

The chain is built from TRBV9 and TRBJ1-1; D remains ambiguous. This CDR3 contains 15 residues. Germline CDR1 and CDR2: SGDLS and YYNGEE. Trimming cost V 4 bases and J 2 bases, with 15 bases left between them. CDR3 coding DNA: TGTGCCAGCAGCCCAGGCTCAGGTTCCAACACTGAAGCTTTCTTT. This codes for CASSPGSGSNTEAFF. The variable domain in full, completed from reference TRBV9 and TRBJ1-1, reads DSGVTQTPKHLITATGQRVTLRCSPRSGDLSVYWYQQSLDQGLQFLIQYYNGEERAKGNILERFSAQQFPDLHSELNLSSLELGDSALYFCASSPGSGSNTEAFFGQGTRLTVV.

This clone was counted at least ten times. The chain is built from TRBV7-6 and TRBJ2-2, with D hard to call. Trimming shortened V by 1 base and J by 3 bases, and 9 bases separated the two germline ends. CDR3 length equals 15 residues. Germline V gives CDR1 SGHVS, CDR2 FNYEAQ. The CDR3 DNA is TGTGCCAGCAGCTTAGGAATTCGGGACACCGGGGAGCTGTTTTTT. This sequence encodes CASSLGIRDTGELFF.

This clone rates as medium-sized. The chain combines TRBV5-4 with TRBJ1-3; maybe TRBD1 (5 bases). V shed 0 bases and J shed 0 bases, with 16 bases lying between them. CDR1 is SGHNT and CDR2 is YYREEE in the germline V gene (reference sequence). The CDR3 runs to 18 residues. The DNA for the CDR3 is TGTGCCAGCAGCTTGGGCGGGGGAGCGCTATACTCTGGAAACACCATATATTTT. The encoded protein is CASSLGGGALYSGNTIYF.